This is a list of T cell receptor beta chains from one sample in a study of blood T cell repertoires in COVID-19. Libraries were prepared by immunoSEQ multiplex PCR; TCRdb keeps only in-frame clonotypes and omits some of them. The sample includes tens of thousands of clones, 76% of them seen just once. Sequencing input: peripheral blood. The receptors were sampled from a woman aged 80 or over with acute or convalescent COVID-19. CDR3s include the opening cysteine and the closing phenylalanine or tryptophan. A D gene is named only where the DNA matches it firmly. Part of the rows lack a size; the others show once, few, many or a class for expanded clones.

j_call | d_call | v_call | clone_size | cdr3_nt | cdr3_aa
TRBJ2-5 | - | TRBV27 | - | TGTGCCAGCAGTTTTCCTTCCACCGGCCAAGCGAGGGCGGGATTAAGGGGAGAGACCCAGTACTTC | CASSFPSTGQARAGLRGETQYF
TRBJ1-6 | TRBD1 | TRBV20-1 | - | TGCAGTGCCAGTGATTCCGGGACAGCTTATAATTCACCCCTCCACTTT | CSASDSGTAYNSPLHF
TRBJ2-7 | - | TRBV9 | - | TGTGCCAGCAGCCCTACCGGGATAAGCTCCTACGAGCAGTACTTC | CASSPTGISSYEQYF
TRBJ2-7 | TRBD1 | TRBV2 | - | TGTGCCAGCAGTGGCAGGACAGGGACGTACGAGCAGTACTTC | CASSGRTGTYEQYF
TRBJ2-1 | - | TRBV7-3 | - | TGTGCCAGCAGCTTAAGAAACCTAGGGGGGCAGTTCTTC | CASSLRNLGGQFF
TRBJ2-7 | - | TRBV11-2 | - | TGTGCCAGCAGCTGGGGGCGGGGCGGGAGTTCGTACGAGCAGTACTTC | CASSWGRGGSSYEQYF
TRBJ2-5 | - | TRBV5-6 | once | TGTGCCAGCAGCACGAATGGCCTTGAGACCCAGTACTTC | CASSTNGLETQYF
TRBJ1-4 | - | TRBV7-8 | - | TGTGCCAGCAGCTTAGTCCATGCAGGTGAAAAACTGTTTTTT | CASSLVHAGEKLFF
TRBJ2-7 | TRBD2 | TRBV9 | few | TGTGCCAGCAGCGGAGGGGAGACTAGCGGATACTACGAGCAGTACTTC | CASSGGETSGYYEQYF
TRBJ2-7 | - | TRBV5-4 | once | TGTGCCAGCAGCCGGGGGACTCAAACCTACGAGCAGTACTTC | CASSRGTQTYEQYF
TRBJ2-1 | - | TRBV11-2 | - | TGTGCCAGCAGCTTAGGCCAGGGGCGCCGCAGCTCCTACAATGAGCAGTTCTTC | CASSLGQGRRSSYNEQFF
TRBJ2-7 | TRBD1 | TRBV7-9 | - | TGTGCCAGCAGCTTAGGCGGGGACAGGCCCGACTACGAGCAGTACTTC | CASSLGGDRPDYEQYF
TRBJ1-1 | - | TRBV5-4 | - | TGTGCCAGCAGCAACCGACGGGAGAACACTGAAGCTTTCTTT | CASSNRRENTEAFF
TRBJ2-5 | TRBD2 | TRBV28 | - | TGTGCCAGCAGTCCCGGGCTAGCGGGGGCCGAGACCCAGTACTTC | CASSPGLAGAETQYF
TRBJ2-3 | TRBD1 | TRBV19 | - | TGTGCCAGTACACAGGGGGCTTCCCCCACAGATACGCAGTATTTT | CASTQGASPTDTQYF
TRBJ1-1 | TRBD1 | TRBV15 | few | TGTGCCACCAGCAGGGACAGGGGGCTGGCCACTGAAGCTTTCTTT | CATSRDRGLATEAFF
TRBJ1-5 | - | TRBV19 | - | TGTGCCAGTAGTATAGAGTGGAGGCAGCCCCAGCATTTT | CASSIEWRQPQHF
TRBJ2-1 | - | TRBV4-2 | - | TGTGCCAGCAGCCATCTCCTGAGTAGCGATGAGCAGTTCTTC | CASSHLLSSDEQFF
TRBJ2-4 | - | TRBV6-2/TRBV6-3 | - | TGTGCCAGCAGTTACGCGAGTGATATAGCCAAAAACATTCAGTACTTC | CASSYASDIAKNIQYF
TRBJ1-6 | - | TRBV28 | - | TGTGCCAGCAGACCTGACGGGTCTTCACCCCTCCACTTT | CASRPDGSSPLHF
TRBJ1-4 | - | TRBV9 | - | TGTGCCAGCAGCTTCTTGGGGGCCACTAATGAAAAACTGTTTTTT | CASSFLGATNEKLFF
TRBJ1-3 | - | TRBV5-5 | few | TGTGCCAGCAGCTTCGACACGGGGGGAAACACCATATATTTT | CASSFDTGGNTIYF
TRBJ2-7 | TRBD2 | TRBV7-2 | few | TGTGCCAGCAGCCCAGCGGGGAAAGGGTACGAGCAGTACTTC | CASSPAGKGYEQYF
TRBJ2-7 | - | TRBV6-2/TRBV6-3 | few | TGTGCCAGCAGTTACCCCCTCAGGGCCATTGGCGAGCAGTACTTC | CASSYPLRAIGEQYF
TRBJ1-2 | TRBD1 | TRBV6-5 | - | TGTGCCAGCAGGCCCGGGACAGGGGAGCGGTATGGCTACACCTTC | CASRPGTGERYGYTF
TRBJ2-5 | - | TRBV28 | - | TGTGCCAGCAGCCTTCCGAGGGTGGAGACCCAGTACTTC | CASSLPRVETQYF
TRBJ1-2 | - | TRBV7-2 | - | TGTGCCACCTCTGGCACGTACAGGATTTTCTATGGCTACACCTTC | CATSGTYRIFYGYTF
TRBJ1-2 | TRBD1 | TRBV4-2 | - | TGTGCCAGCAGCCAAGGGACAGGGGGCGCCGATGGCTACACCTTC | CASSQGTGGADGYTF
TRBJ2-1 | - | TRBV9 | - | TGTGCATGGAGGAGGGGAAATGAGCAGTTCTTC | CAWRRGNEQFF
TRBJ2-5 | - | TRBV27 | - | TGTGCCAGCAACCCCTTGGGGGGAGAGACCCAGTACTTC | CASNPLGGETQYF
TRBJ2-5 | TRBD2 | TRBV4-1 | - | TGCGCCAGCAGCCAAGGCAATAGCGGGAGTGAGGCCCAGTACTTC | CASSQGNSGSEAQYF
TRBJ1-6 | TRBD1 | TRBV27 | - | TGTGCCAGCAGACCTGACAGGGGGAATTCACCCCTCCACTTT | CASRPDRGNSPLHF
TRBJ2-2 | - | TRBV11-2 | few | TGTGCCAGCAGCTTAGATTATTGGATGAGGGATTACACCGGGGAGCTGTTTTTT | CASSLDYWMRDYTGELFF
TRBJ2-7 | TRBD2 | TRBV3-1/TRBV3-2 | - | TGTGCCAGCGGATACGGGGGGATGGAGCAGTACTTC | CASGYGGMEQYF
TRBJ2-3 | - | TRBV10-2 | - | TGCGCCAGCAGTGTCGGCAGGCTCGGCGGGACAGATACGCAGTATTTT | CASSVGRLGGTDTQYF
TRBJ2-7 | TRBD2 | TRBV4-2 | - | TGTGCCAGCAGCCAACCCCGACAGACTAGCCTCGTCTTCGAGCAGTACTTC | CASSQPRQTSLVFEQYF
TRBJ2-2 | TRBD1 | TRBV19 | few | TGTGCCAGTAGTATACAGGGGGCTACCGGGGAGCTGTTTTTT | CASSIQGATGELFF
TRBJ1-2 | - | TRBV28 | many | TGTGCCAGCAGCCTCCACAGAAATTCTAACTATGGCTACACCTTC | CASSLHRNSNYGYTF
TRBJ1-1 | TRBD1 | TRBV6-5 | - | TGTGCCAGCACCTCCGGGACAGCTAACACTGAAGCTTTCTTT | CASTSGTANTEAFF
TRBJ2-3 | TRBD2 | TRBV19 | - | TGTGCCAGTAGTACTAGCGGGAGGGTCACAGATACGCAGTATTTT | CASSTSGRVTDTQYF
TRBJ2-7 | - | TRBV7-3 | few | TGTGCCAGCAGCTTAGGGATTCCGGGGGGCAGGCAGTACTTC | CASSLGIPGGRQYF
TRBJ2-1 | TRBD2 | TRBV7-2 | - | TGTGCCAGCAGCTTTATGGGGGTAGCGGGAGATGAGCAGTTCTTC | CASSFMGVAGDEQFF
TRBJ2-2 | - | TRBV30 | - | TGTGCCTGCACTATCTCCCAGTTGGGGGGAGCCGGGGAGCTGTTTTTT | CACTISQLGGAGELFF
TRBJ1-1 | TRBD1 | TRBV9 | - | TGTGCCAGCAGCGTAGTCCCCGACAGGGATGAAGCTTTCTTT | CASSVVPDRDEAFF
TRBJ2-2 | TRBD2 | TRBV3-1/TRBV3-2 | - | TGTGCCAGCAGCCAAGCCAGACGACTAGCGGGAGGGAACACCGGGGAGCTGTTTTTT | CASSQARRLAGGNTGELFF
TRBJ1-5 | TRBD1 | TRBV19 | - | TGTGCCAGTAGAGACCGGGACAGGGGGCAAACTCCAAATCAGCCCCAGCATTTT | CASRDRDRGQTPNQPQHF
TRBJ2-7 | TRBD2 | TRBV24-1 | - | TGTGCCACCAGTGATTCCCGCTCGCGGGAGGGCCCTCGCTACGAGCAGTACTTC | CATSDSRSREGPRYEQYF
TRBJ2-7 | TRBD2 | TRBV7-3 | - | TGTGCCAGCAGCTTACTTCCGGGGGGTGCTCTGTACGAGCAGTACTTC | CASSLLPGGALYEQYF
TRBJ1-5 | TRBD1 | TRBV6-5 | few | TGTGCCAGCACTCCGACAGGGTCGGGCAATCAGCCCCAGCATTTT | CASTPTGSGNQPQHF
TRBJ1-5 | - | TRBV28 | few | TGTGCCAGCAGTTTAGTACAGGGCGGGCAGCCCCAGCATTTT | CASSLVQGGQPQHF